Listed below are T cell receptor beta chains from one sample, sequenced in a study of beta chain features in type 1 diabetes. Clones were read by immunoSEQ multiplex PCR, and TCRdb kept only the in-frame ones, dropping some. The sample lists 140,000 to 150,000 clones; approximately 52% were seen once. The source material was Tregs from blood. Receptors were obtained from a man between 18 and 29 years old in good health. Both conserved end residues are trimmed from each CDR3. A row's size may be missing; if present it is once, few, many or a size class.

clone size | J gene | V gene | CDR3 protein
. | TRBJ2-7 | TRBV28 | ASATVGTYEQY
few | TRBJ2-1 | TRBV7-9 | ASTPAVRGSYNEQF
. | TRBJ2-6 | TRBV28 | ASSLVSSGANVLT
few | TRBJ1-6 | TRBV4-2 | ASSQEASGNSPLH
. | TRBJ2-5 | TRBV4-1 | ASSQPRTGRGTQY
. | TRBJ1-2 | TRBV30 | AWSVRMTGTTYGYT
few | TRBJ2-7 | TRBV6-6 | ASRRLAGGLYEQY
. | TRBJ2-3 | TRBV28 | ASRDSTPDTQY
. | TRBJ2-1 | TRBV7-9 | ASSLPYGQHNEQF
. | TRBJ2-3 | TRBV5-4 | ASSFLRSSGTSTDTQY